Described below is a single T cell receptor beta chain sequence and its context. V was cut by 4 bases and J by 1 base, with 17 bases left in between. Germline values: CDR1 MDHEN, CDR2 SYDVKM. The CDR3 length is 16 residues. These data come from a study of shared clonotypes between healthy human individuals. At deep level, the assay was performed. Template amounts of around 270 ng DNA, 30,000 or so T cell genomes, were employed in unsorted PBMC replicate PCRs. Profiled with immunoSEQ multiplex PCR; TCRdb holds only in-frame clones, not every one. The sample carries approximately 470,000 clones, 81% recorded once.

This receptor was taken from a woman aged 35 to 49 in good health. Some clones in this sample may be carry-over from other donors' samples. The source material was PBMCs. The chain couples TRBV28 to TRBJ2-7; D remains unclear. The CDR3 bases are TGTGCCAGCAGTTCCCGCACAACCGCTTCGTCCTACGAGCAGTACTTC. As protein: CASSSRTTASSYEQYF.